The clone carrying this T cell receptor (beta chain) has a handful of counts. Isolated RNA was reverse transcribed in full, so expressed TCRB transcripts were sequenced. Sequencing was performed with immunoSEQ multiplex PCR; in TCRdb, only in-frame clones are kept and a portion is missing. The sample holds 430,000 or so clones, about an eighth seen once. These data belong to a study of beta chain features in type 1 diabetes. Study as a whole: The study examined about 100 million sorted cells across all samples.

Germline CDR1 reads SGHRS; CDR2 reads YFSETQ. The CDR3 is 14 amino acids. Trimming took 4 bases from V and 3 from J; bases not matched to a gene: 5. Markers CD45RO/CCR7/CD25/CD127/CD95/CD27 served to sort CD4+ naive, central memory, regulatory and stem cell-like memory cells. This TCR was recovered from a woman aged 18-30 years in good health. The chain is built from TRBV5-1 and TRBJ2-7; 9 nucleotides line up with TRBD2. The sample comprised naive CD4+ T cells from blood. This chain's CDR3 is CASSPGLASYEQYF. CDR3 bases: TGCGCCAGCAGCCCTGGACTAGCGAGCTACGAGCAGTACTTC.